One sample yielded the 10 T cell receptor beta chains listed below, sequenced in a study of T cell responses to AZD1222 COVID-19 vaccine. The assay was immunoSEQ multiplex PCR, and TCRdb's table has in-frame clones only and misses some. The data contain about 130,000 clones, about 92% of them singletons. Sequenced material: peripheral blood, taken on day 0 of MenACWY control vaccination. These receptors came from an adult in good health.

The chain uses TRBV7-3 and TRBJ2-1, with a tentative D call TRBD1 (8 bases). Trimming removed 4 bases from V and 0 bases from J, with 13 bases in between. The CDR3 loop spans 16 amino acids. The V gene's germline CDR1 is SGHTA and CDR2 FQGTGA. DNA of the CDR3: TGTGCCAGCAGCTCACAGGGGGGGACCTCCTACAATGAGCAGTTCTTC. It codes for CASSSQGGTSYNEQFF.

The chain employs TRBV11-2 and TRBJ1-5; 11 nucleotides align to TRBD1. V gave up 1 base and J gave up 4 bases; unmatched junction bases: 0. The CDR3 covers 15 residues. CDR1 SGHAT and CDR2 FQNNGV come from the germline V gene. The CDR3 DNA sequence: TGTGCCAGCAGCTTAGGGGACAGGGGGAATCAGCCCCAGCATTTT. Its translation: CASSLGDRGNQPQHF. Combining the CDR3 with reference TRBV11-2 and TRBJ1-5 gives the whole variable domain EAGVAQSPRYKIIEKRQSVAFWCNPISGHATLYWYQQILGQGPKLLIQFQNNGVVDDSQLPKDRFSAERLKGVDSTLKIQPAKLEDSAVYLCASSLGDRGNQPQHFGDGTRLSIL.

The chain carries TRBV7-2 and TRBJ1-2; no firm D call. The V gene's germline CDR1 is SGHTA and CDR2 FQGNSA. Trimming shortened V by 1 base and J by 8 bases, and 11 bases separated the two germline ends. The CDR3 spans 13 residues. The CDR3 is CASSLEGYSGYTF. In DNA, the CDR3 is TGTGCCAGCAGCTTAGAGGGTTATTCGGGCTACACCTTC.

The rearrangement links TRBV19 to TRBJ2-1, with TRBD2 identical over 15 bases. The V segment lost 4 bases and the J segment 6 bases; nucleotides outside the gene matches: 1. Per the germline V gene, CDR1 is LNHDA and CDR2 is SQIVND (reference sequence). CDR3 length: 15 residues. CDR3 sequence reads: CASSRTSGRANEQFF. In DNA, the CDR3 is TGTGCCAGTAGTAGGACTAGCGGGAGGGCCAATGAGCAGTTCTTC. Full variable domain (outside the CDR3, taken from reference TRBV19 and TRBJ2-1): DGGITQSPKYLFRKEGQNVTLSCEQNLNHDAMYWYRQDPGQGLRLIYYSQIVNDFQKGDIAEGYSVSREKKESFPLTVTSAQKNPTAFYLCASSRTSGRANEQFFGPGTRLTVL.

The chain is built from TRBV7-3 and TRBJ2-5; 10 bases map to TRBD1. After removal of 3 bases from V and 4 bases from J, the junction contained 5 bases not matched to a gene. Germline-derived CDR1 and CDR2 are SGHTA and FQGTGA. The CDR3 spans 15 residues. CDR3 sequence: CASSLGTGVRETQYF. In DNA, the CDR3 is TGTGCCAGCAGCTTGGGGACAGGGGTCCGAGAGACCCAGTACTTC. Looking up the rest from reference TRBV7-3 and TRBJ2-5 gives the full variable domain: GAGVSQTPSNKVTEKGKYVELRCDPISGHTALYWYRQSLGQGPEFLIYFQGTGAADDSGLPNDRFFAVRPEGSVSTLKIQRTERGDSAVYLCASSLGTGVRETQYFGPGTRLLVL.

The chain recombines TRBV6-2 or TRBV6-3 with TRBJ2-1; the D call may be TRBD1 or TRBD2 (6 bases each). V gave up 0 bases and J gave up 4 bases, with 10 bases separating them. Germline lookup yields CDR1 MNHEY and CDR2 SVGEGT. The CDR3 spans 15 residues. CDR3 in amino acids: CASSYSRGAYNEQFF. In DNA form, the CDR3 reads TGTGCCAGCAGTTACTCGAGGGGGGCGTACAATGAGCAGTTCTTC.

The rearrangement joins TRBV19 to TRBJ2-1, with D perhaps TRBD2 (5 bases). The CDR3 is 11 residues long. The germline CDR1 and CDR2 sequences are LNHDA and SQIVND (reference sequence). Trimming cost V 7 bases and J 5 bases, with 6 bases left between them. CDR3 coding DNA: TGTGCCAGTACTAGCAACAATGAGCAGTTCTTC. It codes for CASTSNNEQFF. The variable domain in full, with the rest retrieved from reference TRBV19 and TRBJ2-1, is DGGITQSPKYLFRKEGQNVTLSCEQNLNHDAMYWYRQDPGQGLRLIYYSQIVNDFQKGDIAEGYSVSREKKESFPLTVTSAQKNPTAFYLCASTSNNEQFFGPGTRLTVL.

The chain employs TRBV27 and TRBJ2-7, with D possibly being TRBD1 (6 bases). Trimming cost V 6 bases and J 3 bases, with 18 bases left between them. Germline V gene sequence: CDR1 MNHEY, CDR2 SMNVEV (reference sequence). This CDR3 is 15 amino acids long. The CDR3 DNA follows: TGTGCCAGCAGCCCAAAATACAGGGCCAACTACGAGCAGTACTTC. Protein: CASSPKYRANYEQYF.

The rearrangement links TRBV6-4 to TRBJ2-2, with no clear D. CDR3 length: 15 amino acids. Trimming removed 0 bases from V and 1 base from J, with 6 bases in between. Per germline, CDR1 MRHNA and CDR2 SNTAGT. The CDR3 DNA reads TGTGCCAGCAGTGACTCAATCCTGAACACCGGGGAGCTGTTTTTT. Its protein is CASSDSILNTGELFF.

CDR3 residues: CASGQFHEQYF. CDR3 bases: TGTGCCAGCGGACAGTTCCACGAGCAGTACTTC. The V gene is TRBV6-5, the J gene TRBJ2-7; tentative D call: TRBD1 (6 bases). The CDR3 runs 11 residues. Trimming cost V 8 bases and J 5 bases, with 10 bases left between them. Germline V gene sequence: CDR1 MNHEY, CDR2 SVGAGI.